These 17 T cell receptor beta chains were sequenced from one sample in a study of cytomegalovirus exposure and HLA in healthy donors. Primers for the PCR totalled 60 Vbeta and 13 Jbeta. Profiled with immunoSEQ multiplex PCR; TCRdb holds only in-frame clones, not every one. The sample includes about 170,000 clones, 79% of them seen just once. The sample taken for sequencing was PBMCs. These receptors were collected from a woman in her fifties or sixties in good health and CMV-seronegative.

With regard to this clone: The junction departs from germline at one end; a sequencing error may be responsible. This rearrangement joins TRBV7-2 to TRBJ2-7; 7 bases match TRBD1. Germline V CDR1 and CDR2: SGHTA, FQGNSA. The CDR3 is 14 amino acids. CDR3 region: CAGSPGTVSYEQYF. Written as DNA, the CDR3 is TGTGCCGGCAGCCCCGGGACAGTCTCCTACGAGCAGTACTTC.

The chain couples TRBV19 to TRBJ2-2, with 9 bases that match TRBD2. V dropped 0 bases and J dropped 7; count of bases not matched to a gene: 6. Germline loops: CDR1 LNHDA, CDR2 SQIVND (reference sequence). This CDR3 is built from 16 residues. CDR3 DNA sequence: TGTGCCAGTAGTATAGATCCAGCGGGAGGTAGCGGGGAGCTGTTTTTT. Translated: CASSIDPAGGSGELFF.

The V call is TRBV5-1, the J call TRBJ1-1, with D possibly matching TRBD1 (5 bases). The CDR3 covers 14 residues. Germline loops: CDR1 SGHRS, CDR2 YFSETQ. Trimming shortened V by 4 bases and J by 0 bases, and 10 bases separated the two germline ends. The CDR3 nucleotides are TGCGCCAGCAGCGCGACAGTTATGAACACTGAAGCTTTCTTT. Translating gives CASSATVMNTEAFF.

The CDR3 here is CASSRELAGVDTQYF. The CDR3 DNA reads as TGTGCCAGCAGCCGAGAACTAGCGGGAGTGGATACGCAGTATTTT. The V gene is TRBV4-2, the J gene TRBJ2-3, with 11 positions matching TRBD2. Germline V gene data show CDR1 as LGHNA and CDR2 as YNFKEQ. The CDR3 totals 15 residues. With V trimmed by 4 bases and J by 6 bases, 6 bases remained unmatched.

This clone was recorded only once. The sample holds other DNA sequences that translate to the same CDR3. The J gene is TRBJ1-5, the V gene TRBV7-9; possible D gene TRBD1, 6 bases. Germline CDR1 is SEHNR and CDR2 is FQNEAQ (reference sequence). V lost 0 bases and J 2 bases, leaving 8 bases between the germline ends. The CDR3 extends over 15 amino acids. In nucleotides, the CDR3 is TGTGCCAGCAGCTTAGCGGCAGGGGGCAATCAGCCCCAGCATTTT. It encodes CASSLAAGGNQPQHF. Full variable domain (outside the CDR3, taken from reference TRBV7-9 and TRBJ1-5): DTGVSQNPRHKITKRGQNVTFRCDPISEHNRLYWYRQTLGQGPEFLTYFQNEAQLEKSRLLSDRFSAERPKGSFSTLEIQRTEQGDSAMYLCASSLAAGGNQPQHFGDGTRLSIL.

The rearrangement joins TRBV2 to TRBJ2-1; 9 nucleotides match TRBD1. The CDR3 consists of 14 residues. The V segment lost 9 bases and the J segment 5 bases; nucleotides outside the gene matches: 8. The germline gives CDR1 SNHLY, CDR2 FYNNEI. CDR3 protein: CASMSGQGHNEQFF. DNA of the CDR3: TGTGCCAGTATGTCGGGACAGGGCCACAATGAGCAGTTCTTC.

The J gene is TRBJ1-5, the V gene TRBV19; tentatively, D is TRBD1 (6 bases). Germline loops: CDR1 LNHDA, CDR2 SQIVND (reference sequence). The CDR3 has 18 amino acids. Trimming stripped 2 bases from V and 4 bases from J, with 21 bases between. CDR3 bases: TGTGCCAGTAGTATAAGGGGGGGACAAGGAGCTCCAAATCAGCCCCAGCATTTT. It translates to CASSIRGGQGAPNQPQHF. Drawing the rest from reference TRBV19 and TRBJ1-5, the complete variable domain is DGGITQSPKYLFRKEGQNVTLSCEQNLNHDAMYWYRQDPGQGLRLIYYSQIVNDFQKGDIAEGYSVSREKKESFPLTVTSAQKNPTAFYLCASSIRGGQGAPNQPQHFGDGTRLSIL.

This clone was found once. This sequence joins TRBV5-1 and TRBJ2-7; a possible D gene is TRBD2 (6 bases). CDR1 is SGHRS and CDR2 is YFSETQ in the germline V gene. The CDR3 runs to 16 residues. Trimming took 1 base from V and 0 from J, leaving 14 bases between them. This CDR3 is CASSLSHLGGSYEQYF. The CDR3 DNA follows: TGCGCCAGCAGCTTGAGCCATCTCGGGGGCTCCTACGAGCAGTACTTC.

The rearrangement uses TRBV7-2 and TRBJ1-1, with no clear D. V was clipped by 1 base and J by 6 bases, with 12 bases between them. The CDR3 loop spans 14 amino acids. Germline V gene data show CDR1 as SGHTA and CDR2 as FQGNSA. The CDR3 DNA follows: TGTGCCAGCAGCTTAGGAGGAGGGTCCGCTGAAGCTTTCTTT. This sequence encodes CASSLGGGSAEAFF.

The chain has TRBV27 and TRBJ2-3; TRBD2 agrees at 12 bases. The ends lost 3 bases at V and 1 base at J; junction bases unmatched: 5. The CDR3 contains 17 residues. The germline V gene encodes CDR1 MNHEY and CDR2 SMNVEV (reference sequence). This CDR3 is CASSFRASGGGTDTQYF. The CDR3 coding sequence is TGTGCCAGCAGTTTTCGGGCTAGCGGGGGGGGCACAGATACGCAGTATTTT.

This clone was seen only once. The chain has TRBV19 and TRBJ2-7; 11 bases line up with TRBD2. The V segment lost 6 bases and the J segment 0 bases; nucleotides outside the gene matches: 1. Per the germline V gene, CDR1 is LNHDA and CDR2 is SQIVND (reference sequence). The CDR3 is 14 residues long. CDR3 sequence reads: CASRTSGGSYEQYF. In nucleotides, the CDR3 is TGTGCCAGTAGAACTAGCGGGGGCTCCTACGAGCAGTACTTC. The full variable domain, with the rest looked up from reference TRBV19 and TRBJ2-7, is DGGITQSPKYLFRKEGQNVTLSCEQNLNHDAMYWYRQDPGQGLRLIYYSQIVNDFQKGDIAEGYSVSREKKESFPLTVTSAQKNPTAFYLCASRTSGGSYEQYFGPGTRLTVT.

The chain recombines TRBV7-2 with TRBJ1-1, with TRBD1 matching over 10 bases. Germline-derived CDR1 and CDR2 are SGHTA and FQGNSA. The V segment lost 5 bases and the J segment 7 bases; nucleotides outside the gene matches: 10. This CDR3 comprises 15 residues. DNA of the CDR3: TGTGCCAGCAGCCCCGGGACAGGGGCGGGAGGTGAAGCTTTCTTT. This gives the protein CASSPGTGAGGEAFF.

The chain links TRBV6-4 to TRBJ1-5; a possible D gene is TRBD1 (6 bases). CDR3 length: 15 amino acids. Germline loops: CDR1 MRHNA, CDR2 SNTAGT. The ends were cut back, 4 bases at V and 3 bases at J, with 13 bases in the middle. Here the CDR3 DNA reads TGTGCCAGCAGTGTCGACACAGGGACCAATCAGCCCCAGCATTTT. Translation gives CASSVDTGTNQPQHF.

This rearrangement joins TRBV6-1 to TRBJ1-5; D not resolved. The CDR3 is 15 residues long. The V end lost 8 bases, the J end lost 6 bases, and 20 bases lay between the germline ends. CDR1 MNHNS and CDR2 SASEGT come from the germline V gene. CDR3: CASVRQTGLGQPQHF. CDR3 coding DNA: TGTGCCAGCGTAAGGCAGACGGGTTTAGGTCAGCCCCAGCATTTT.

V usage is TRBV4-3 and J usage is TRBJ2-2; 8 nucleotides line up with TRBD1. The CDR3 covers 16 residues. CDR1 and CDR2 (germline): LGHNA, YSLEER. V lost 0 bases, J lost 2 bases, and 2 bases stayed unmatched. DNA for the CDR3: TGCGCCAGCAGCCAAGAGACAGGGGTAAACACCGGGGAGCTGTTTTTT. Translated: CASSQETGVNTGELFF.

The CDR3 DNA reads as TGTGCCAGCAGCTTAGACGGGAGACTAGTCAATGAGCAGTTCTTC. This codes for CASSLDGRLVNEQFF. The V call is TRBV11-3, the J call TRBJ2-1, with D possibly matching TRBD2 (6 bases). CDR1 and CDR2 (germline): SGHNT, YENEEA. V was cut by 0 bases and J by 6 bases, with 12 bases left in between. CDR3 size: 15 residues.

V usage is TRBV11-2 and J usage is TRBJ2-3; D unresolved. V dropped 6 bases and J dropped 4 bases, with 11 bases sitting between them. The CDR3 covers 13 residues. Germline V gene data show CDR1 as SGHAT and CDR2 as FQNNGV. This CDR3 reads CASSSGAADTQYF. In nucleotides, the CDR3 is TGTGCCAGCAGTTCTGGAGCAGCAGATACGCAGTATTTT.